The 25 T cell receptor beta chains listed next were all sequenced from one sample in a study of early T cells in non-severe SARS-CoV-2 infection. MiXCR, run by TCRdb on the 5' RACE reads, gives a single entry per CDR3 protein. Of tens of thousands of distinct CDR3 sequences detected, about 12% appear once; the ten largest clones hold 3.5% to 5.5%. The sequencing input was whole blood. The receptor set was obtained from an adult who was a healthcare worker with PCR-confirmed SARS-CoV-2 infection or an uninfected control (not recorded which).

This clonotype appeared many times. The chain carries TRBV20-1 and TRBJ1-1; 7 bases match TRBD1. Trimming cost V 2 bases and J 1 base; bases outside gene matches: 4. Germline CDR1 and CDR2: DFQATT and SNEGSKA (reference sequence). The CDR3 has 14 amino acids. Written as DNA, the CDR3 is TGCAGTGCTAGACCCCAGGGGGGGAACACTGAAGCTTTCTTT. Translated, it gives CSARPQGGNTEAFF.

The table lists this clonotype with a few counts. The rearrangement joins TRBV12-3 or TRBV12-4 to TRBJ2-1; 8 bases map to TRBD1. V shed 6 bases, J shed 1 base, and the junction held 8 bases outside the gene matches. This CDR3 contains 16 residues. The chain's CDR3 is CASRGQGARSYNEQFF. CDR3 coding DNA: TGTGCCAGCAGGGGCCAGGGGGCTAGGTCCTACAATGAGCAGTTCTTC.

J is TRBJ2-7 and V is TRBV11-2, with D possibly being TRBD2 (5 bases). The V end lost 1 base, the J end lost 2 bases, and 15 bases lay between the germline ends. CDR1 SGHAT and CDR2 FQNNGV come from the germline V gene. The CDR3 runs to 16 residues. CDR3 sequence reads: CASSLGPGISTYEQYF. In nucleotides, the CDR3 is TGTGCCAGCAGCTTAGGTCCGGGGATAAGCACCTACGAGCAGTACTTC.

This clonotype is judged medium-sized. The J gene is TRBJ2-2, the V gene TRBV7-9; no firm D call. V was pared by 5 bases and J by 1 base, with 11 bases between. CDR3 length: 15 amino acids. CDR1 is SEHNR, CDR2 FQNEAQ, per germline (reference sequence). The CDR3 DNA is TGTGCCAGCAGCCCCTGGGAACAGAACACCGGGGAGCTGTTTTTT. It encodes CASSPWEQNTGELFF.

This clonotype showed up many times. The CDR3 region is CASSHRDRLNGYTF. As DNA, the CDR3 is TGTGCCAGCAGTCACCGGGACAGGCTAAATGGCTACACCTTC. This chain links TRBV6-5 with TRBJ1-2; TRBD1 aligns across 8 bases. V lost 5 bases to trimming and J lost 6 bases; unmatched junction nucleotides: 8. Germline loops: CDR1 MNHEY, CDR2 SVGAGI. The CDR3 runs to 14 residues.

A note on this clonotype: It may be a read error: a sequence one base away is much more abundant. This chain links TRBV4-1 with TRBJ1-1; D may be TRBD1 (5 bases). Germline V lookup: CDR1 MGHRA, CDR2 YSYEKL. V lost 4 bases to trimming and J lost 6 bases, with 15 bases between them. The CDR3 is made up of 14 amino acids. CDR3 nucleotide sequence: TGCGCCAGCAGCCCGACATGCAGGGTCCCTGAAGCTTTCTTT. Amino acid sequence: CASSPTCRVPEAFF.

This clonotype was seen only a few times. The chain uses TRBV12-3 or TRBV12-4 and TRBJ2-6, with unresolved D. The V end was cut by 6 bases, the J end by 0 bases, with 9 bases between. This CDR3 region has 15 residues. The CDR3 loop reads CASSLHLSGANVLTF. The CDR3 DNA is TGTGCCAGCAGCCTACACCTCTCTGGGGCCAACGTCCTGACTTTC.

This clonotype turned up a few times. The chain joins TRBV7-9 to TRBJ2-1, with 8 bases that match TRBD2. Losses at the gene ends were 3 bases for V and 2 bases for J; bases not matched to a gene: 6. CDR3 length: 16 amino acids. The germline V gene encodes CDR1 SEHNR and CDR2 FQNEAQ (reference sequence). The CDR3 reads CASSFFSGGPYNEQFF. In nucleotides, the CDR3 is TGTGCCAGCAGCTTCTTCAGCGGGGGCCCCTACAATGAGCAGTTCTTC.

The V and J genes are TRBV7-2 and TRBJ1-5; unclear D gene. V lost 2 bases to trimming and J lost 4 bases, with 9 bases between them. Germline V gives CDR1 SGHTA, CDR2 FQGNSA. CDR3 length: 14 residues. CDR3 in amino acids: CASSLRTGNQPQHF. In DNA, the CDR3 is TGTGCCAGCAGCTTAAGGACTGGAAATCAGCCCCAGCATTTT.

CDR3 DNA sequence: TGTGCCAGCAGTCTTACCGGGGGGTATCGCAATCAGCCCCAGCATTTT. The encoded protein is CASSLTGGYRNQPQHF. This sequence joins TRBV28 and TRBJ1-5; TRBD1 is a possible D gene (5 bases). The germline gives CDR1 MDHEN, CDR2 SYDVKM. Trimming left V 5 bases short and J 2 bases short, with 16 bases between. This CDR3 spans 16 amino acids.

The rearrangement joins TRBV7-3 to TRBJ1-1, with unresolved D. The CDR3 is made up of 13 amino acids. Trimming took 5 bases from V and 0 from J, leaving 7 bases between them. Germline V gene data show CDR1 as SGHTA and CDR2 as FQGTGA. CDR3 coding DNA: TGTGCCAGCAGCCCTGCCATGAACACTGAAGCTTTCTTT. Translated, it gives CASSPAMNTEAFF.

Only a few counts were recorded for this clonotype. The V and J genes are TRBV6-5 and TRBJ2-5; a possible D gene is TRBD2 (6 bases). The ends were cut back, 5 bases at V and 5 bases at J, with 15 bases in the middle. In germline, CDR1 is MNHEY, CDR2 SVGAGI. The CDR3 has 14 amino acids. CDR3 nucleotide sequence: TGTGCCAGCAGTAAGGCTTGGGCGGGGGAGACCCAGTACTTC. This sequence encodes CASSKAWAGETQYF.

This clonotype was found a few times. This chain links TRBV3-1 with TRBJ2-7, with 7 bases lining up with TRBD1. Germline V gene data show CDR1 as LGHDT and CDR2 as YNNKEL (reference sequence). This CDR3 spans 15 amino acids. Trimming took 4 bases from V and 0 from J; bases not matched to a gene: 6. The CDR3, as DNA: TGTGCCAGCAGCCCAGGGACAGCTAGCTCCTACGAGCAGTACTTC. It specifies CASSPGTASSYEQYF.

This chain uses TRBV12-5 with TRBJ2-1, with 8 bases aligning to TRBD2. V shed 3 bases and J 4 bases; nucleotides not matched to a gene: 5. Germline V gene lookup returns CDR1 LGHNT and CDR2 FRNRAP. This CDR3 has 15 residues. CDR3: CASGFSSGHYNEQFF. DNA for the CDR3: TGTGCTAGTGGTTTCTCTAGCGGGCATTACAATGAGCAGTTCTTC.

As DNA, the CDR3 is TGTGCCACCAGCGCATCGGCGGGGGCAGAAGAGACCCAGTACTTC. Protein sequence: CATSASAGAEETQYF. This chain uses TRBV15 with TRBJ2-5; D is perhaps TRBD2 (7 bases). The V and J ends lost 5 bases and 3 bases respectively, with 16 bases between them. The CDR3 covers 15 residues. CDR1 and CDR2 from the germline V gene are LNHNV and YYDKDF (reference sequence).

V gene TRBV20-1 combines with J gene TRBJ1-1; D ambiguous. The germline V gene encodes CDR1 DFQATT and CDR2 SNEGSKA (reference sequence). CDR3 length: 14 residues. V was shortened by 8 bases and J by 1 base, with 17 bases between the two germline ends. The CDR3 nucleotides are TGCAGTACGACCAAGACAAGGACGAACACTGAAGCTTTCTTT. Protein sequence: CSTTKTRTNTEAFF.

This sequence joins TRBV10-1 and TRBJ2-7, with 10 bases identical to TRBD2. Germline V gene sequence: CDR1 WNHNN, CDR2 SYGVQD (reference sequence). J was trimmed by 3 bases and V by 3 bases; bases with no gene match: 5. The CDR3 runs 15 residues. The CDR3 DNA is TGCGCCAGCAGTGACGAGCGGGAGGGGGTCTACGAGCAGTACTTC. Translation gives CASSDEREGVYEQYF.

The chain carries TRBV5-1 and TRBJ2-3; the D gene could be TRBD1 or TRBD2 (7 bases each). Per germline, CDR1 SGHRS and CDR2 YFSETQ. V was pared by 7 bases and J by 4 bases, with 22 bases between. This CDR3 comprises 16 residues. The CDR3 here is CASDSGGLAVADTQYF. CDR3 in DNA: TGCGCCAGCGACTCAGGGGGGCTAGCGGTAGCAGATACGCAGTATTTT.

The chain has TRBV19 and TRBJ2-3; TRBD1 matches at 7 bases. Trimming at V came to 3 bases and at J to 4 bases, leaving 1 base not matched to a gene. The CDR3 totals 13 residues. Looked up from germline, CDR1 is LNHDA and CDR2 is SQIVND (reference sequence). The CDR3 DNA reads as TGTGCCAGTAGTATCCAGGGGGCAGATACGCAGTATTTT. Translating it yields CASSIQGADTQYF. The whole variable domain, filled in from reference TRBV19 and TRBJ2-3, reads DGGITQSPKYLFRKEGQNVTLSCEQNLNHDAMYWYRQDPGQGLRLIYYSQIVNDFQKGDIAEGYSVSREKKESFPLTVTSAQKNPTAFYLCASSIQGADTQYFGPGTRLTVL.

This clonotype occurred a few times. J is TRBJ2-7 and V is TRBV10-1; 8 positions match TRBD2. The CDR3 consists of 14 residues. The junction had 10 bases not matched to a gene; V was cut back by 8 bases and J by 4 bases. Germline V gene data show CDR1 as WNHNN and CDR2 as SYGVQD (reference sequence). The CDR3 protein is CASPRSGSSYEQYF. DNA of the CDR3: TGCGCCAGCCCAAGGAGCGGGAGTTCGTACGAGCAGTACTTC.

V and J are TRBV14 and TRBJ2-7, with 9 bases identical to TRBD1. Germline loops: CDR1 SGHDN, CDR2 FVKESK. The CDR3 contains 17 residues. Losses at the gene ends were 3 bases for V and 3 bases for J; bases not matched to a gene: 12. Here the CDR3 DNA reads TGTGCCAGCAGCCAGAGATCCTCCGGGACAGGGTACTACGAGCAGTACTTC. Translation gives CASSQRSSGTGYYEQYF.

This chain joins TRBV20-1 and TRBJ2-3, with 9 bases identical to TRBD2. With V trimmed by 0 bases and J by 2 bases, 3 bases remained unmatched. This CDR3 comprises 15 residues. Germline V gene sequence: CDR1 DFQATT, CDR2 SNEGSKA (reference sequence). Here the CDR3 reads CSAREASGNTDTQYF. DNA for the CDR3: TGCAGTGCTAGAGAGGCTAGCGGGAACACAGATACGCAGTATTTT.

This clonotype was recorded a few times. This sequence joins TRBV29-1 and TRBJ2-3; D perhaps matches TRBD1 (5 bases). The germline gives CDR1 SQVTM, CDR2 ANQGSEA. The CDR3 spans 14 residues. V shed 6 bases and J shed 5 bases, with 18 bases lying between them. The CDR3 reads CSVRTWTTEDTQYF. CDR3 nucleotides: TGCAGCGTGCGGACGTGGACAACAGAAGATACGCAGTATTTT.

This rearrangement joins TRBV29-1 to TRBJ2-1, with a tentative D call TRBD2 (6 bases). The V end was cut by 7 bases, the J end by 10 bases, with 17 bases between. CDR3 length equals 12 residues. CDR1 is SQVTM, CDR2 ANQGSEA, per germline. The CDR3 region is CSAATRGYEQFF. CDR3 nucleotide sequence: TGCAGCGCCGCGACTAGAGGTTACGAGCAGTTCTTC.

The chain couples TRBV11-2 to TRBJ2-7, with TRBD2 matching 8 bases. This CDR3 contains 16 residues. Germline CDR1 is SGHAT and CDR2 is FQNNGV. The V and J ends lost 2 bases and 6 bases, in that order; junction bases with no gene match: 12. The CDR3 region is CASSLNRDRSGSEQYF. CDR3 nucleotide sequence: TGTGCCAGCAGCTTAAATAGGGACCGGAGCGGGAGCGAGCAGTACTTC. The entire variable domain, with the rest obtained from reference TRBV11-2 and TRBJ2-7, is as follows: EAGVAQSPRYKIIEKRQSVAFWCNPISGHATLYWYQQILGQGPKLLIQFQNNGVVDDSQLPKDRFSAERLKGVDSTLKIQPAKLEDSAVYLCASSLNRDRSGSEQYFGPGTRLTVT.